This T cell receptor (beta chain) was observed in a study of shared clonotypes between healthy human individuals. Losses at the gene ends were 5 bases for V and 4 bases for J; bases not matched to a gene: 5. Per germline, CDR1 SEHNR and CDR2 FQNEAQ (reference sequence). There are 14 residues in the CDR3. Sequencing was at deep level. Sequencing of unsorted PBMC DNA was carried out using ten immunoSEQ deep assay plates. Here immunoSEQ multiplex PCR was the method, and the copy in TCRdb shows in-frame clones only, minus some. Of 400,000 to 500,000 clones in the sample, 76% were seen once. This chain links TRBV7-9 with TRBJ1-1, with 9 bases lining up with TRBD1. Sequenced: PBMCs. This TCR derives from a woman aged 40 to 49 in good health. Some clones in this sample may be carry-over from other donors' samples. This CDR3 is CASSNRDRVTEAFF. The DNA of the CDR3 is TGTGCCAGCAGCAACCGGGACAGGGTCACTGAAGCTTTCTTT. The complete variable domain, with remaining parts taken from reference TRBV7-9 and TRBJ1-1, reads DTGVSQNPRHKITKRGQNVTFRCDPISEHNRLYWYRQTLGQGPEFLTYFQNEAQLEKSRLLSDRFSAERPKGSFSTLEIQRTEQGDSAMYLCASSNRDRVTEAFFGQGTRLTVV.